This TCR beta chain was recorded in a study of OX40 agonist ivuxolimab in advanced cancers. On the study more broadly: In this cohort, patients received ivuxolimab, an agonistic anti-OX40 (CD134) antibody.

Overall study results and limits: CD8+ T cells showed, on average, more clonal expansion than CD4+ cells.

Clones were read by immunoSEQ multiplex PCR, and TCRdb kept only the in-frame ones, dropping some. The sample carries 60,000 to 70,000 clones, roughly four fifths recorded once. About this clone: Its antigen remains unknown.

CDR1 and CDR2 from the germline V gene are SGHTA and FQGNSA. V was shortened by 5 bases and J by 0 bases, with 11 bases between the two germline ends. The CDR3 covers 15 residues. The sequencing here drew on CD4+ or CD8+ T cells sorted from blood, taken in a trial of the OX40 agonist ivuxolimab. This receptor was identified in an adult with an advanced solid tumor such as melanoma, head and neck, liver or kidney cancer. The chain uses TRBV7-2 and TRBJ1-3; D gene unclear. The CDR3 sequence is CASSPRTGSGNTIYF. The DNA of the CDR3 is TGTGCCAGCAGCCCCAGGACGGGCTCTGGAAACACCATATATTTT.